This is a list of T cell receptor beta chains from one sample in a study of graft-versus-host responses after intestinal transplantation. Repertoires were generated with immunoSEQ multiplex PCR, while TCRdb's copy carries only in-frame clones and drops some. The table lists tens of thousands of clones, 80% to 95% of them singletons. Source: PBMCs, taken 98 days after intestinal transplantation. The origin of the receptors is a human patient who received an intestinal transplant, so some T cells may come from the graft donor. The CDR3 runs from the conserved cysteine through the conserved F or W. A D gene is named only where the DNA matches it firmly. The size of a clone is reported for some rows only, either as once, few or many, or as a class for expanded clones.

-	TRBV6-1	TRBJ2-1	-	TGTGCCAGCAGTGAAGGGGCAGGGTACAATGAGCAGTTCTTC	CASSEGAGYNEQFF
-	TRBV5-1	TRBJ1-1	-	TGCGCCAGCACTGACCGGAACACTGAAGCTTTCTTT	CASTDRNTEAFF
-	TRBV6-5	TRBJ1-1	-	TGTGCCAGCAGTTACACCTCTTCGGGGGCTGAAGCTTTCTTT	CASSYTSSGAEAFF
TRBD1	TRBV5-6	TRBJ2-1	-	TGTGCCAGCAGCCCGCTAATCTTGACAGGGGATGAGCAGTTCTTC	CASSPLILTGDEQFF
TRBD1	TRBV9	TRBJ1-2	-	TGTGCCAGCAGCTTCCGGGACAGGGCCCTAAGTAACTATGGCTACACCTTC	CASSFRDRALSNYGYTF
TRBD2	TRBV5-1	TRBJ2-1	-	TGCGCCAGCAGCTTTCAAGCGGGGGGGATAAGCTCCTACAATGAGCAGTTCTTC	CASSFQAGGISSYNEQFF
-	TRBV20-1	TRBJ1-1	-	TGCAGTGCTAGACTTAACACTGAAGCTTTCTTT	CSARLNTEAFF
TRBD1	TRBV5-4	TRBJ2-7	-	TGTGCCAGCAGCTTCGACAGGGGATACGAGCAGTACTTC	CASSFDRGYEQYF
-	TRBV7-2	TRBJ1-6	-	TGTGCCAGCAGCTTAAGTAATTCACCCCTCCACTTT	CASSLSNSPLHF
TRBD2	TRBV10-3	TRBJ2-3	-	TGTGCCATCTGTGGTTCTAGCGGGAGGGCGGATACGCAGTATTTT	CAICGSSGRADTQYF
-	TRBV25-1	TRBJ1-1	-	TGTGCCAGCAGAGGTGTCACTGAAGCTTTCTTT	CASRGVTEAFF
-	TRBV27	TRBJ1-1	-	TGTGCCAGCAGTTTAGCAGGGCCGAACACTGAAGCTTTCTTT	CASSLAGPNTEAFF
-	TRBV5-1	TRBJ2-2	-	TGCGCCAGCAGCTTGGGGGGCGCGTACACCGGGGAGCTGTTTTTT	CASSLGGAYTGELFF
-	TRBV5-1	TRBJ2-5	-	TGCGCCAGCAGCTTTCAGGGTAAAGAGACCCAGTACTTC	CASSFQGKETQYF
-	TRBV2	TRBJ2-7	-	TGTGCCAGCAGACCGAGCTCCTACGAGCAGTACTTC	CASRPSSYEQYF
-	TRBV6-5	TRBJ2-3	-	TGTGCCAGCAGCCACTTCGCCGATGGCACAGATACGCAGTATTTT	CASSHFADGTDTQYF
TRBD1	TRBV6-1	TRBJ2-1	-	TGTGCCAGCGCCGGGACAGCAGACTACAATGAGCAGTTCTTC	CASAGTADYNEQFF
TRBD2	TRBV5-6	TRBJ2-7	few	TGTGCCAGCAGCTCTATAGCGGGAGACGCTTTTGGGGAGCAGTACTTC	CASSSIAGDAFGEQYF
-	TRBV30	TRBJ1-5	-	TGTGCCTGGAGTAACCTCAAGGGGCAGCCCCAGCATTTT	CAWSNLKGQPQHF
TRBD2	TRBV11-2	TRBJ2-7	-	TGTGCCAGCAGCTTATACCAGGCGGGAGGAACCTACGAGCAGTACTTC	CASSLYQAGGTYEQYF
-	TRBV9	TRBJ2-7	once	TGTGCCAGCAGCGTAGGGGGGCAGGTGGGCTCCTACGAGCAGTACTTC	CASSVGGQVGSYEQYF
TRBD1	TRBV4-1	TRBJ2-1	-	TGCGCCAGCAGCCAAGACCCGGACAGGGGGTTTTCCTACAATGAGCAGTTCTTC	CASSQDPDRGFSYNEQFF
TRBD1	TRBV11-2	TRBJ2-7	-	TGTGCCAGCAGCTTGGGGACAGCCTACGAGCAGTACTTC	CASSLGTAYEQYF
-	TRBV18	TRBJ2-1	-	TGTGCCAGCTCACCACCGTGGACAGAGAGCTCCTACAATGAGCAGTTCTTC	CASSPPWTESSYNEQFF
-	TRBV7-3	TRBJ1-1	-	TGTGCCAGCAGCGCTACAGGAACCATGAACACTGAAGCTTTCTTT	CASSATGTMNTEAFF
TRBD1	TRBV6-6	TRBJ1-4	-	TGTGCCAGCAGTTACCTGACAGGGCCTAATGAAAAACTGTTTTTT	CASSYLTGPNEKLFF
TRBD1	TRBV10-1	TRBJ2-7	-	TGCGCCAGCAGCTCCGGGACAGGGAGGGGCGAGCAGTACTTC	CASSSGTGRGEQYF
-	TRBV11-2	TRBJ2-1	-	TGTGCCAGCAGCTTAATTGAGAGCCTGGGGCCTAGTGAGCAGTTCTTC	CASSLIESLGPSEQFF
TRBD1	TRBV5-4	TRBJ2-5	once	TGTGCCAGCAGCCCGGGACAGGCTCGCGTAAGGGAGACCCAGTACTTC	CASSPGQARVRETQYF
-	TRBV4-1	TRBJ1-2	-	TGCGCCAGCAGCCAAGACAACTACTATGGCTACACCTTC	CASSQDNYYGYTF
TRBD1	TRBV6-5	TRBJ1-1	once	TGTGCCAGCAAAGACAGGGACACTGAAGCTTTCTTT	CASKDRDTEAFF
-	TRBV27	TRBJ2-1	-	TGTGCCAGCAGTTTCTCAGGGAATAGGCAGTTCTTC	CASSFSGNRQFF
TRBD1	TRBV5-6	TRBJ1-1	-	TGTGCCAGCAGCCATGGGACAGGGTGGAACACTGAAGCTTTCTTT	CASSHGTGWNTEAFF
-	TRBV30	TRBJ1-5	-	TGTGCCTGGAGTACCTCCGGGAGAAATCAGCCCCAGCATTTT	CAWSTSGRNQPQHF
-	TRBV10-3	TRBJ1-5	-	TGTGCCATCAGTCTGGGACCTCGAGATCAGCCCCAGCATTTT	CAISLGPRDQPQHF
TRBD1	TRBV9	TRBJ2-5	-	TGTGCCAGCAGCGTAGGTCAGGGGGCCTACCAAGAGACCCAGTACTTC	CASSVGQGAYQETQYF
-	TRBV29-1	TRBJ2-5	-	TGCAGCGTTGTTCCGGACAATTTCCAAGAGACCCAGTACTTC	CSVVPDNFQETQYF
-	TRBV7-9	TRBJ1-2	-	TGTGCCAGCAGCTTCTCAGGGACCTATGGCTACACCTTC	CASSFSGTYGYTF
TRBD1	TRBV6-1	TRBJ2-7	-	TGTGCCAGCAGTGTTCTTGCAAAGGGGGCCCCCTCCTACGAGCAGTACTTC	CASSVLAKGAPSYEQYF
TRBD2	TRBV11-2	TRBJ2-1	-	TGTGCCAGCAGCTTGACTAGCGGGACCTACAATGAGCAGTTCTTC	CASSLTSGTYNEQFF
-	TRBV4-1	TRBJ1-2	-	TGCGCCAGCAGCCAAGATCGTCGGGGCTCGGGGTATGGCTACACCTTC	CASSQDRRGSGYGYTF
-	TRBV2	TRBJ2-7	few	TGTGCCAGCAGTGCGGTCACGTACGAGCAGTACTTC	CASSAVTYEQYF
-	TRBV7-7	TRBJ2-5	-	TGTGCTAGCAGCTTAGATGAAGGAAGTGGAGAGACCCAGTACTTC	CASSLDEGSGETQYF
-	TRBV28	TRBJ2-7	few	TGTGCCAGCAGTTCTAGGCGGGACAGACCCTACGAGCAGTACTTC	CASSSRRDRPYEQYF
-	TRBV13	TRBJ2-3	-	TGTGCCAGCAGCCCCGAGGGGGGAGATACGCAGTATTTT	CASSPEGGDTQYF